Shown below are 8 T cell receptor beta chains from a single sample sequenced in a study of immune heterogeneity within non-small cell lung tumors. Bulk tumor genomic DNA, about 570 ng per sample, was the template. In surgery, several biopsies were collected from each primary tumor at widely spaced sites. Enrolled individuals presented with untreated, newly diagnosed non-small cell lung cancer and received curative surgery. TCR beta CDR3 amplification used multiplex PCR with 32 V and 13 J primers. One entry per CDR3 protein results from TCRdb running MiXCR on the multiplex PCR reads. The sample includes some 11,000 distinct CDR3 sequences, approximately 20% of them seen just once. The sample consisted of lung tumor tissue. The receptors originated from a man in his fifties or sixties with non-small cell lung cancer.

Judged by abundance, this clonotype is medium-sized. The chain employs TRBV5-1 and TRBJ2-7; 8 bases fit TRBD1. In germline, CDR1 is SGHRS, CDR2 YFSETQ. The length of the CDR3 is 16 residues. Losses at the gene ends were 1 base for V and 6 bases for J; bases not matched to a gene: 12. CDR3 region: CASSLSGQGISGEQYF. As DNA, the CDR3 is TGCGCCAGCAGCTTGTCAGGACAGGGTATAAGTGGCGAGCAGTACTTC. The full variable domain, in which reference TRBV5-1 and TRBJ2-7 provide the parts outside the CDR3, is KAGVTQTPRYLIKTRGQQVTLSCSPISGHRSVSWYQQTPGQGLQFLFEYFSETQRNKGNFPGRFSGRQFSNSRSEMNVSTLELGDSALYLCASSLSGQGISGEQYFGPGTRLTVT.

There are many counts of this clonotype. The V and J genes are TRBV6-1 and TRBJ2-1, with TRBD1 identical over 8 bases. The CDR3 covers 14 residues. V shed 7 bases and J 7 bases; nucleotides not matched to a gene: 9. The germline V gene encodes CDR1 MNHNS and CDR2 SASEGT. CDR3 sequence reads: CASKDRAGGNEQFF. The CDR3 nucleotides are TGTGCCAGCAAGGACAGGGCAGGAGGTAATGAGCAGTTCTTC.

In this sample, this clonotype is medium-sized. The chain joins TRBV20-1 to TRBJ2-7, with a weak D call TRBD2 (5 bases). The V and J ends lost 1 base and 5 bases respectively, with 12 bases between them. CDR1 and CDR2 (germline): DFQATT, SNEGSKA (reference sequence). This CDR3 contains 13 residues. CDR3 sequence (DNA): TGCAGTGCTAGAGTCGGGATCCGAGACGAGCAGTACTTC. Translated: CSARVGIRDEQYF.

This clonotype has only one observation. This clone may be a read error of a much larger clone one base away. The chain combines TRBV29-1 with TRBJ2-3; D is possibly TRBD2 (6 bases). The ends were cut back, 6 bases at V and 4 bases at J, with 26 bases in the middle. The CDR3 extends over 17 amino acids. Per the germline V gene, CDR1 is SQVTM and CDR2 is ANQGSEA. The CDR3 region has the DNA TGCAGCGTACGCATTACTAGCCGCCATAAAAACCCAGATACGCAGTATTTT. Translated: CSVRITSRHKNPDTQYF.

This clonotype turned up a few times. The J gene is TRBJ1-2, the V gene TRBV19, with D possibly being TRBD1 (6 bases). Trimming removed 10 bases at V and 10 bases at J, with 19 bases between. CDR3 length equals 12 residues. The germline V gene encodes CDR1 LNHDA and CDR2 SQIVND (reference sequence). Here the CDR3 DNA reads TGTGCCAAATCGGACAGAACTCATGACTACACCTTC. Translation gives CAKSDRTHDYTF.

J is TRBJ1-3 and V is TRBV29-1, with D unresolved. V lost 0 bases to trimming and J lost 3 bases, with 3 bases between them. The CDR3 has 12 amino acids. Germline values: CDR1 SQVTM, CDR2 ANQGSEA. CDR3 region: CSVEDGGNTIYF. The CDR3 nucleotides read TGCAGCGTTGAAGATGGTGGAAACACCATATATTTT.

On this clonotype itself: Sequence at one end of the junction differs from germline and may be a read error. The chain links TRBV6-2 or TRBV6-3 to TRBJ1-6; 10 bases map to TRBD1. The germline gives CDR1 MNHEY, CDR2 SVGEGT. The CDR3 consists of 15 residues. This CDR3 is CASSYGGTGDSPLRF. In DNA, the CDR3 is TGTGCCAGCAGTTACGGAGGGACAGGGGATTCACCCCTCCGCTTT.

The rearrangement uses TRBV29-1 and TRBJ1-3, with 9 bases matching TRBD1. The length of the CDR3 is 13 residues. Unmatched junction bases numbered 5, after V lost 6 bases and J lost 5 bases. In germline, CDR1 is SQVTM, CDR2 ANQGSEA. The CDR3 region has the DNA TGCAGCGTCCAAGGACAGGGGCGAAACACCATATATTTT. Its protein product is CSVQGQGRNTIYF.